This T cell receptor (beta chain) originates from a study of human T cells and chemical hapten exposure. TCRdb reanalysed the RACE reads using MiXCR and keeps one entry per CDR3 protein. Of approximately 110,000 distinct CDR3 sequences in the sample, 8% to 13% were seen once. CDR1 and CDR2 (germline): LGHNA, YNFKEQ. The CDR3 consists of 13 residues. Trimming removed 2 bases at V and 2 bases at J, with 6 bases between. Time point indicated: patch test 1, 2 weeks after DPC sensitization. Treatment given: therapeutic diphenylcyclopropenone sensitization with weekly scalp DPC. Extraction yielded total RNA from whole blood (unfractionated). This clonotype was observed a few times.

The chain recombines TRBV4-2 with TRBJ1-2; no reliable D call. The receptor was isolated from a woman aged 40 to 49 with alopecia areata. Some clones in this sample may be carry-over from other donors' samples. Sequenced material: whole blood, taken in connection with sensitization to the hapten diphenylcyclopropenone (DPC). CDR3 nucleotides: TGTGCCAGCAGCCAACCAGGAAACTATGGCTACACCTTC. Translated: CASSQPGNYGYTF.